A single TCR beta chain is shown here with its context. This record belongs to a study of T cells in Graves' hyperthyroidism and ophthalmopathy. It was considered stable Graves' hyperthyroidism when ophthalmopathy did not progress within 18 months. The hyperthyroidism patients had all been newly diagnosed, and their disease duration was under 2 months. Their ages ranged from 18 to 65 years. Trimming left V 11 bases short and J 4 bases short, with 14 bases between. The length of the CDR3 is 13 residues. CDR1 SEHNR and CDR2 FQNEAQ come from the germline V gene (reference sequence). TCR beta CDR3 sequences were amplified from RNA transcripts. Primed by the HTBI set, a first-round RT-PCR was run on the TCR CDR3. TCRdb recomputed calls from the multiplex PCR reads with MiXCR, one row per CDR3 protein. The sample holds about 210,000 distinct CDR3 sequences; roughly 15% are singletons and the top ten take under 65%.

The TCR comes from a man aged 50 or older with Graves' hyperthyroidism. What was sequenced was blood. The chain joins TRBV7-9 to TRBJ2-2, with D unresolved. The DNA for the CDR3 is TGTGCCGCCGTCGACTTTTTCACCGGGGAGCTGTTTTTT. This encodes CAAVDFFTGELFF.